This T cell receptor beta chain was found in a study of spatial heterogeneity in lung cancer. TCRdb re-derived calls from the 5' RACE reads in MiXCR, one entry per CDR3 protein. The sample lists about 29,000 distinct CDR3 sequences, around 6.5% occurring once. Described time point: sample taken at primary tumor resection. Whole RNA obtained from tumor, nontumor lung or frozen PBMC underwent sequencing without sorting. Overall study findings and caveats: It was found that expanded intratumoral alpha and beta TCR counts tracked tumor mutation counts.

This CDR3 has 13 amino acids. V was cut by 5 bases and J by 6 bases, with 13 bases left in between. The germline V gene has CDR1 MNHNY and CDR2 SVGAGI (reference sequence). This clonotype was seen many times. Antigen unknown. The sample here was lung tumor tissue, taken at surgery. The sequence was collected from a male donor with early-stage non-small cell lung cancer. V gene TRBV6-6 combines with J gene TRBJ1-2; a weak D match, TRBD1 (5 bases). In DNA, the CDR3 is TGTGCCAGCAGTCCCCAGGGTACCAATGGCTACACCTTC. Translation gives CASSPQGTNGYTF.